A single sample gave rise to the 31 T cell receptor beta chains below, sequenced in a study of blood T cell repertoires in COVID-19. Sequenced by immunoSEQ multiplex PCR; TCRdb stores in-frame clones only, minus some. This table holds 68,000 or so clones, approximately 92% found once. Sequenced input: peripheral blood. These receptors all stem from a middle-aged man with active COVID-19.

This sequence joins TRBV30 and TRBJ2-7; no firm D call. CDR3 length equals 13 residues. Per the germline V gene, CDR1 is GTSNPN and CDR2 is SVGIG (reference sequence). Trimming shortened V by 1 base and J by 5 bases, and 12 bases separated the two germline ends. In nucleotides, the CDR3 is TGTGCCTGGAGTGGCCCAGGCGACGACGAGCAGTACTTC. Amino acids: CAWSGPGDDEQYF.

The rearrangement uses TRBV11-2 and TRBJ2-1, with no clear D. Looked up from germline, CDR1 is SGHAT and CDR2 is FQNNGV. V dropped 1 base and J dropped 2 bases, with 9 bases sitting between them. This CDR3 is built from 15 residues. CDR3 DNA sequence: TGTGCCAGCAGCTTAGCACTACGAACCTACAATGAGCAGTTCTTC. This translates into CASSLALRTYNEQFF.

This rearrangement joins TRBV12-3 or TRBV12-4 to TRBJ1-2; D ambiguous. CDR3 size: 11 residues. Trimming took 3 bases from V and 10 from J, leaving 9 bases between them. CDR3 region: CASSFQQSYTF. CDR3 bases: TGTGCCAGCAGTTTTCAACAGTCCTACACCTTC.

The chain joins TRBV9 to TRBJ2-2, with TRBD1 matching over 7 bases. J lost 2 bases, V lost 4 bases, and 8 bases had no gene match. CDR1 and CDR2 (germline): SGDLS, YYNGEE. CDR3 length: 16 residues. CDR3 residues: CASSPQGVRNTGELFF. CDR3 DNA: TGTGCCAGCAGCCCCCAGGGGGTCCGAAACACCGGGGAGCTGTTTTTT.

The V gene is TRBV15, the J gene TRBJ2-3; the match to TRBD2 covers 8 bases. The CDR3 is made up of 16 amino acids. Germline V gene sequence: CDR1 LNHNV, CDR2 YYDKDF (reference sequence). With V trimmed by 3 bases and J by 2 bases, 7 bases remained unmatched. In nucleotides, the CDR3 is TGTGCCACCAGCAGGGGTACTAGCGGCCTCACAGATACGCAGTATTTT. This sequence encodes CATSRGTSGLTDTQYF.

The chain employs TRBV5-1 and TRBJ1-5, with D perhaps TRBD1 (5 bases). This CDR3 region has 14 residues. Between the trimmed V and J ends, which lost 0 bases and 3 bases, there was a span of 7 bases. Per the germline V gene, CDR1 is SGHRS and CDR2 is YFSETQ. Written as DNA, the CDR3 is TGCGCCAGCAGCTTGGGTGGGGCCAATCAGCCCCAGCATTTT. As protein: CASSLGGANQPQHF.

The CDR3 region has the DNA TGTGCCAGCAGCCCCGGACAGATGAAACAAGAGACCCAGTACTTC. Protein sequence: CASSPGQMKQETQYF. The chain links TRBV7-2 to TRBJ2-5, with TRBD1 as a possible D gene (6 bases). The CDR3 extends over 15 amino acids. Deletions cut 5 bases from V and 2 bases from J, with 15 bases between. Looked up from germline, CDR1 is SGHTA and CDR2 is FQGNSA.

This clone was observed a single time. The V gene is TRBV4-1, the J gene TRBJ2-3, with D perhaps matching TRBD1 (6 bases). The CDR3 runs 13 residues. Germline CDR1 is MGHRA and CDR2 is YSYEKL. Trimming left V 2 bases short and J 6 bases short, with 9 bases between. The chain's CDR3 is CASSQQGTDTQYF. CDR3 sequence (DNA): TGCGCCAGCAGCCAACAGGGGACGGATACGCAGTATTTT.

The V and J genes are TRBV11-2 and TRBJ1-2, with D possibly being TRBD1 (5 bases). The CDR3 spans 15 residues. The V gene's germline CDR1 is SGHAT and CDR2 FQNNGV. Trimming removed 4 bases from V and 3 bases from J, with 15 bases in between. Written as DNA, the CDR3 is TGTGCCAGCAGCTCTGGGGGAGGGGACCACTATGGCTACACCTTC. Its protein product is CASSSGGGDHYGYTF.

The chain employs TRBV12-3 or TRBV12-4 and TRBJ2-7; D is ambiguous. The CDR3 has 13 amino acids. V was cut by 1 base and J by 2 bases, with 6 bases left in between. The CDR3 DNA follows: TGTGCCAGCAGTTTAGTGACTCCCTACGAGCAGTACTTC. This sequence encodes CASSLVTPYEQYF.

J is TRBJ1-1 and V is TRBV6-5; 7 bases fit TRBD1. CDR1 is MNHEY and CDR2 is SVGAGI in the germline V gene. This CDR3 has 13 residues. J gave up 4 bases and V 4 bases, and 3 bases lay outside the gene matches. The CDR3 region has the DNA TGTGCCAGCAGTTCATCAGGGGGCACTGAAGCTTTCTTT. It is translated as CASSSSGGTEAFF.

For the CDR3, the DNA is TGTGCCAGCAGTTACTCGAAGGACAGCATGAACACTGAAGCTTTCTTT. This sequence encodes CASSYSKDSMNTEAFF. The chain carries TRBV6-5 and TRBJ1-1; a weak D match, TRBD1 (6 bases). V was shortened by 0 bases and J by 0 bases, with 11 bases between the two germline ends. This CDR3 comprises 16 residues. Germline V lookup: CDR1 MNHEY, CDR2 SVGAGI.

This sequence joins TRBV5-1 and TRBJ2-1; a weak D match, TRBD2 (6 bases). The CDR3 is made up of 16 amino acids. The V end was cut by 1 base, the J end by 3 bases, with 14 bases between. Germline V CDR1 and CDR2: SGHRS, YFSETQ. CDR3 in amino acids: CASSLLAGRNYNEQFF. The CDR3 nucleotides read TGCGCCAGCAGCTTGCTAGCAGGGAGGAACTACAATGAGCAGTTCTTC. Using reference TRBV5-1 and TRBJ2-1 for the parts outside the CDR3, the full variable domain is KAGVTQTPRYLIKTRGQQVTLSCSPISGHRSVSWYQQTPGQGLQFLFEYFSETQRNKGNFPGRFSGRQFSNSRSEMNVSTLELGDSALYLCASSLLAGRNYNEQFFGPGTRLTVL.

This clone has just one count. V and J are TRBV5-1 and TRBJ1-1; the D is unclear. CDR1 is SGHRS and CDR2 is YFSETQ in the germline V gene. The V end was cut by 0 bases, the J end by 4 bases, with 13 bases between. The CDR3 is 15 residues long. The CDR3 sequence: CASSLASFSFTEAFF. The CDR3 nucleotides are TGCGCCAGCAGCTTGGCCAGTTTTTCGTTCACTGAAGCTTTCTTT.

The chain employs TRBV5-1 and TRBJ1-3, with D maybe TRBD1 (5 bases). V gave up 4 bases and J gave up 0 bases, with 8 bases separating them. The CDR3 spans 14 residues. Per the germline V gene, CDR1 is SGHRS and CDR2 is YFSETQ. CDR3 region: CASSQDTSGNTIYF. CDR3 nucleotide sequence: TGCGCCAGCAGCCAGGACACCTCTGGAAACACCATATATTTT.

In its sample, this clone was seen once. CDR3 coding DNA: TGTGCCAGCTCGGTACAGGTGAACACTGAAGCTTTCTTT. Translated, it gives CASSVQVNTEAFF. The rearrangement uses TRBV18 and TRBJ1-1, with D possibly being TRBD1 (5 bases). Germline V CDR1 and CDR2: KGHSH, LQKENI. The V end lost 6 bases, the J end lost 0 bases, and 8 bases lay between the germline ends. The CDR3 extends over 13 amino acids.

The rearrangement uses TRBV2 and TRBJ2-5, with 9 bases identical to TRBD1. CDR3 length equals 15 residues. Germline CDR1 is SNHLY and CDR2 is FYNNEI. V lost 5 bases, J lost 5 bases, and 9 bases stayed unmatched. In DNA, the CDR3 is TGTGCCAGCAGTCGACAGGGGGTGTTTTGGGAGACCCAGTACTTC. Translating it yields CASSRQGVFWETQYF.

The chain combines TRBV4-1 with TRBJ2-5; D is ambiguous. The CDR3 is 14 residues long. CDR1 MGHRA and CDR2 YSYEKL come from the germline V gene. V was cut by 1 base and J by 1 base, with 7 bases left in between. The chain's CDR3 is CASSQGLIQETQYF. Written as DNA, the CDR3 is TGCGCCAGCAGCCAAGGACTCATCCAAGAGACCCAGTACTTC.

The chain combines TRBV25-1 with TRBJ2-4; 9 positions match TRBD2. V lost 5 bases, J lost 4 bases, and 3 bases stayed unmatched. The CDR3 runs to 14 residues. CDR1 is MGHDK and CDR2 is SYGVNS in the germline V gene. CDR3 region: CASSSLAGKNIQYF. The CDR3 region has the DNA TGTGCCAGCAGTAGCCTAGCGGGGAAAAACATTCAGTACTTC.

In the case of this clone: The junction and the germline gene differ at one end; a read error may be behind it. This sample includes further DNA sequences coding for the same CDR3. This chain connects TRBV5-1 to TRBJ2-2; possible D gene TRBD2, 6 bases. The CDR3 is 15 amino acids. Germline-derived CDR1 and CDR2 are SGHRS and YFSETQ. CDR3 residues: CASSWTTINTGELFF. CDR3 nucleotide sequence: TGCGCCAGCAGCTGGACTACTATAAACACCGGGGAGTTGTTTTTT.

The chain carries TRBV4-3 and TRBJ1-4; D may be TRBD1 (6 bases). Trimming took off 3 bases at V and 7 bases at J, with 15 bases between the two ends. CDR3 size: 15 residues. Per the germline V gene, CDR1 is LGHNA and CDR2 is YSLEER. The CDR3 protein is CASSHGVGAGEKLFF. The CDR3 DNA reads as TGCGCCAGCAGCCATGGGGTGGGGGCGGGTGAAAAACTGTTTTTT.

This rearrangement joins TRBV18 to TRBJ1-1; D unresolved. The CDR3 runs 13 residues. CDR1 and CDR2 (germline): KGHSH, LQKENI. The V end was cut by 6 bases, the J end by 8 bases, with 16 bases between. Here the CDR3 DNA reads TGTGCCAGCTCGTATACAGACACCCAAGAAGCTTTCTTT. Translating gives CASSYTDTQEAFF.

A few counts support this clone. CDR3 in amino acids: CASSADRASGNTIYF. In nucleotides, the CDR3 is TGTGCCAGCAGCGCTGACAGGGCCTCTGGAAACACCATATATTTT. The J gene is TRBJ1-3, the V gene TRBV9; TRBD1 aligns across 7 bases. Germline V lookup: CDR1 SGDLS, CDR2 YYNGEE. The CDR3 covers 15 residues. V lost 3 bases to trimming and J lost 0 bases; unmatched junction nucleotides: 3.

This sequence joins TRBV27 and TRBJ2-1; D perhaps matches TRBD2 (5 bases). Germline values: CDR1 MNHEY, CDR2 SMNVEV (reference sequence). This CDR3 region has 13 residues. V was trimmed by 3 bases and J by 5 bases, leaving 8 bases between them. The chain's CDR3 is CASSFFGDNEQFF. The CDR3 nucleotides read TGTGCCAGCAGTTTCTTCGGGGACAATGAGCAGTTCTTC.

J is TRBJ1-6 and V is TRBV2; D perhaps matches TRBD1 (5 bases). Germline-derived CDR1 and CDR2 are SNHLY and FYNNEI. Trimming cost V 6 bases and J 3 bases, with 12 bases left between them. The CDR3 is made up of 15 amino acids. The DNA for the CDR3 is TGTGCCAGCAGGGGGACGGGACTCTATAATTCACCCCTCCACTTT. Protein sequence: CASRGTGLYNSPLHF.

The chain has TRBV7-2 and TRBJ1-2; TRBD1 matches at 7 bases. Losses at the gene ends were 5 bases for V and 4 bases for J; bases not matched to a gene: 10. Germline CDR1 and CDR2: SGHTA and FQGNSA. This CDR3 is built from 15 residues. CDR3 bases: TGTGCCAGCAGCCCGGGACAGCCATGGTTCTATGGCTACACCTTC. Translating it yields CASSPGQPWFYGYTF.

This clone was recorded a few times. The gene calls are TRBV7-9 and TRBJ1-2; 8 bases line up with TRBD1. CDR1 is SEHNR and CDR2 is FQNEAQ in the germline V gene (reference sequence). The V gene end was trimmed by 3 bases and the J gene end by 6 bases; junction bases not matched to a gene: 6. This CDR3 region has 14 residues. CDR3 sequence reads: CASSFGQGQDGYTF. In DNA, the CDR3 is TGTGCCAGCAGCTTCGGACAGGGCCAAGATGGCTACACCTTC.

The rearrangement joins TRBV11-2 to TRBJ1-2; 7 bases are shared with TRBD1. The trim removed 3 bases at V and 6 bases at J, leaving 4 bases unmatched. The CDR3 covers 13 residues. Per the germline V gene, CDR1 is SGHAT and CDR2 is FQNNGV. CDR3 region: CASSFLQGDGYTF. CDR3 bases: TGTGCCAGCAGCTTTCTCCAGGGGGATGGCTACACCTTC.

The chain employs TRBV12-5 and TRBJ2-7; D is possibly TRBD1 (6 bases). The CDR3 runs 16 residues. CDR1 and CDR2 from the germline V gene are LGHNT and FRNRAP. V was trimmed by 5 bases and J by 1 base, leaving 18 bases between them. The CDR3 nucleotides are TGTGCTAGTGGTCCCTACCCACAGGGAACTTCCTACGAGCAGTACTTC. Its translation: CASGPYPQGTSYEQYF.

The chain joins TRBV2 to TRBJ1-5; D might be TRBD1 (5 bases). Germline loops: CDR1 SNHLY, CDR2 FYNNEI. The V end lost 4 bases, the J end lost 4 bases, and 11 bases lay between the germline ends. This CDR3 is built from 14 residues. In DNA, the CDR3 is TGTGCCAGCAGTGTTGACAGAACGAATCAGCCCCAGCATTTT. Encoded protein: CASSVDRTNQPQHF.

The V gene is TRBV9, the J gene TRBJ1-5; D possibly corresponds to TRBD1 (6 bases). The CDR3 has 14 amino acids. Trimming took off 3 bases at V and 3 bases at J, with 10 bases between the two ends. CDR1 and CDR2 (germline): SGDLS, YYNGEE. The CDR3 protein is CASSADSSNQPQHF. CDR3 in DNA: TGTGCCAGCAGCGCGGACAGCTCCAATCAGCCCCAGCATTTT.